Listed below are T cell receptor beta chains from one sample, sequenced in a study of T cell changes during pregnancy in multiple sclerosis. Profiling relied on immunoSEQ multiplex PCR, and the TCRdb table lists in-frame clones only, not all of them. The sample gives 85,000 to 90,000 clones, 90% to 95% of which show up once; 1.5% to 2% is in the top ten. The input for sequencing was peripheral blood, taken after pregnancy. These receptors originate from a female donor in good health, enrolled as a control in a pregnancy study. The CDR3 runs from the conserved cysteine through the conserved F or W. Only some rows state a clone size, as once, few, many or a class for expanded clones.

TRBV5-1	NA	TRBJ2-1	CASSWGQGAFNEQFF
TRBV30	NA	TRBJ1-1	CAWSVREMNTEAFF
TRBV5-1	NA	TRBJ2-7	CASSFESSSGRVSYEQYF
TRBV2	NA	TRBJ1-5	CASTGDSNQPQHF
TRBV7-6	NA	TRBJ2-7	CASSLASGSMNYEQYF
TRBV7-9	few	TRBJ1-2	CASSLGSRGDGYTF
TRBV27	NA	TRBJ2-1	CASPRGGSSAYNEQFF
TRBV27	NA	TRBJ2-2	CASSLIGVTGELFF
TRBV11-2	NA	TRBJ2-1	CASSRLAVKPNEQFF
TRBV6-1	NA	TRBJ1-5	CASSGRGTGTSNQPQHF
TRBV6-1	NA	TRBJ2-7	CASSEGSGFYEQYF
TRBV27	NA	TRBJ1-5	CASSLYPTGGGPQHF
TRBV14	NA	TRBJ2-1	CASSQEGGGYNEQFF
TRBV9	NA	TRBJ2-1	CASSVGSGGLGLRDEQFF
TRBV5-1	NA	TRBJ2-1	CASSLEIQGNREQFF
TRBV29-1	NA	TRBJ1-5	CSVAVAGDQPQHF
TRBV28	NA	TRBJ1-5	CASTTPGMPGGNQPQHF
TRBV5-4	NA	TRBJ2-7	CASSLVASAEQYF
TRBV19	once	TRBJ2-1	CASSIRDSYNEQFF
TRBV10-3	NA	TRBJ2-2	CAIGQGTGELFF
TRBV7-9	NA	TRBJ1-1	CASSSPTGKNTEAFF
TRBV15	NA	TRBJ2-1	CATSLGPLPHNEQFF
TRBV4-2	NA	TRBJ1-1	CASSVRERGRTWYTEAFF
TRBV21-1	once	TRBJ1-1	CASSLRTGGTEAFF
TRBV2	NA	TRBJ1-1	CASSLTGGGTEAFF
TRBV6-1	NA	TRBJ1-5	CASRGAQNQPQHF
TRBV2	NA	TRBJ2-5	CASIGRRRETQYF
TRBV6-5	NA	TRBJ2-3	CASSSGQGKTDTQYF
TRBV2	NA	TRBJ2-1	CASSALAGLYNEQFF
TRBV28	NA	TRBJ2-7	CASSFIDRGYEQYF
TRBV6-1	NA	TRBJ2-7	CASSVEVTYEQYF
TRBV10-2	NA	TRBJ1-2	CASSYTGTDYGYTF
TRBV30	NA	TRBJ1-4	CAWSVRAGRFEKLFF
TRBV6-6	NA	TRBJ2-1	CASSYRDRASYNEQFF
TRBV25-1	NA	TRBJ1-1	CASSQRGYSNTEAFF
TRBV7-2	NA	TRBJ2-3	CASKRVDTTDTQYF
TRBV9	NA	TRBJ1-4	CASSGRGGFGEKLFF
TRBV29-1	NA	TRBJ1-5	CSAGTGVQPQHF
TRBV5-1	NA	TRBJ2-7	CASRPGQGNIYEQYF